These T cell receptor beta chains were read from a single sample in a study of cytomegalovirus exposure and HLA in healthy donors. Sequencing was performed with immunoSEQ multiplex PCR; in TCRdb, only in-frame clones are kept and a portion is missing. The sample holds 85,000 to 100,000 clones, roughly 83% seen once. Sequencing used PBMCs. The source of these receptors is a male donor in good health and CMV-seropositive. Each CDR3 is given with its conserved first and last residue. The order of the fields is D gene, J gene, V gene, clone size, CDR3 DNA, CDR3 protein. A D gene is named only where the DNA matches it firmly. Clone size is given for some rows only: seen once, a few or many times, or a class if the clone is expanded.

TRBD2	TRBJ2-7	TRBV7-8	NA	TGTGCCAGCAGCTTAGCGGTCAGGACTAGTGACGAGCAGTACTTC	CASSLAVRTSDEQYF
TRBD2	TRBJ2-1	TRBV5-4	NA	TGTGCCAGCAGCCCGATGGGACTAGCGGGTCAGAGCTCCTACAATGAGCAGTTCTTC	CASSPMGLAGQSSYNEQFF
NA	TRBJ1-6	TRBV2	NA	TGTGCCAGCAGTTCGCGCCAGGTTCTTAATTCACCCCTCCACTTT	CASSSRQVLNSPLHF
NA	TRBJ2-3	TRBV7-9	NA	TGTGCCAGCAGACCGGGGGGCCCCCCGGCAGATACGCAGTATTTT	CASRPGGPPADTQYF
NA	TRBJ2-1	TRBV5-3	NA	TGTGCCAGAAGCTTGAGGTGGGGCGTCTGTGAGCAGTTCTTC	CARSLRWGVCEQFF
NA	TRBJ1-4	TRBV2	few	TGTGCCAGCAGTGAACCTCGGGAAAAACTGTTTTTT	CASSEPREKLFF
NA	TRBJ1-1	TRBV9	NA	TGTGCCAGCAGCGTATATACAGGGCCGGACACTGAAGCTTTCTTT	CASSVYTGPDTEAFF
NA	TRBJ2-1	TRBV5-5	NA	TGTGCCAGCAGCTTACAGGTGGGTGTCTACAATGAGCAGTTCTTC	CASSLQVGVYNEQFF
TRBD2	TRBJ2-3	TRBV7-9	NA	TGTGCCAGCAGCTTGACTAGCGGGACAGATACGCAGTATTTT	CASSLTSGTDTQYF
NA	TRBJ1-4	TRBV5-1	NA	TGCGCCAGCAGGGGACACCTAAATGAAAAACTGTTTTTT	CASRGHLNEKLFF
TRBD2	TRBJ2-7	TRBV4-3	few	TGCGCCAGCAGCCGATTAGCGGGGGGAGCCTACGAGCAGTACTTC	CASSRLAGGAYEQYF
TRBD1	TRBJ1-1	TRBV5-5	NA	TGTGCCAGCAGCGATGGACAGGGTGGAACTGAAGCTTTCTTT	CASSDGQGGTEAFF
NA	TRBJ2-1	TRBV4-1	NA	TGCGCCAGCAGCCAGAGGGCCGACTCCTACAATGAGCAGTTCTTC	CASSQRADSYNEQFF
TRBD1	TRBJ1-5	TRBV15	few	TGTGCCACCAGTCCGACGGGGGACAGGGGCTTTCAGCCCCAGCATTTT	CATSPTGDRGFQPQHF
TRBD1	TRBJ1-4	TRBV5-1	NA	TGCGCCAGCAGCTTGGAGGGGACAGGGGGTGAAAAACTGTTTTTT	CASSLEGTGGEKLFF
TRBD1	TRBJ2-7	TRBV30	NA	TGTGCCTGGAGTGTACACGGACAGGGCGGGTCCTACGAGCAGTACTTC	CAWSVHGQGGSYEQYF
NA	TRBJ1-4	TRBV5-1	NA	TGCGCCAGCAGGATCAGGGATCCGGAAAAACTGTTTTTT	CASRIRDPEKLFF
TRBD1	TRBJ1-2	TRBV5-5	few	TGTGCCAGCAGCTCAACCGGGACAGCGAACTATGGCTACACCTTC	CASSSTGTANYGYTF
NA	TRBJ1-2	TRBV5-1	NA	TGCGCCAGCAGCTTGCTAACAGGGAACTATGGCTACACCTTC	CASSLLTGNYGYTF
TRBD2	TRBJ2-2	TRBV5-6	NA	TGTGCCAGCAGCTTCGGAGCGGGGGCTCCGAACACCGGGGAGCTGTTTTTT	CASSFGAGAPNTGELFF
TRBD1	TRBJ2-5	TRBV7-9	few	TGTGCCAGCAGCCTTCGGGGACAGGGGGCGATGTCCCAGTACTTC	CASSLRGQGAMSQYF
TRBD2	TRBJ2-2	TRBV6-5	NA	TGTGCCAGCAAACTTAGCGGGGGGAACACCGGGGAGCTGTTTTTT	CASKLSGGNTGELFF
NA	TRBJ1-1	TRBV14	NA	TGTGCCAGCAGCCTCCTCGGCGGGGGGAACACTGAAGCTTTCTTT	CASSLLGGGNTEAFF
NA	TRBJ2-3	TRBV29-1	NA	TGCAGCGCCCTAGGGGCAGCTAGCACAGATACGCAGTATTTT	CSALGAASTDTQYF
NA	TRBJ2-5	TRBV7-2	NA	TGTGCCAGCAGCCTCGGAAGAGGGGGGGCCCAAGAGACCCAGTACTTC	CASSLGRGGAQETQYF
NA	TRBJ1-2	TRBV10-3	NA	TGTGCCATCAGTACCCCGGCGGGCTTAGGCTATGGCTACACCTTC	CAISTPAGLGYGYTF
TRBD1	TRBJ2-1	TRBV11-3	NA	TGTGCCAGCAGCGCCGGGACAGGGAATGAGCAGTTCTTC	CASSAGTGNEQFF
TRBD1	TRBJ2-1	TRBV7-2	NA	TGTGCCAGCAGAACGGACAGGTTCGATTACAATGAGCAGTTCTTC	CASRTDRFDYNEQFF
NA	TRBJ2-7	TRBV6-4	NA	TGTGCCAGCAGTGACGGAAGGGGCGAGCAGTACTTC	CASSDGRGEQYF
TRBD1	TRBJ1-1	TRBV25-1	few	TGTGCCAGCAGTGAACGGACAGGGCCTGAAGCTTTCTTT	CASSERTGPEAFF
TRBD1	TRBJ1-5	TRBV25-1	NA	TGTGCCAGCAGTGGAATACAGGGGGGACAGCCCCAGCATTTT	CASSGIQGGQPQHF
TRBD2	TRBJ2-5	TRBV19	once	TGTGCCAGTAGTATCCGGGGGGGCCAAGAGACCCAGTACTTC	CASSIRGGQETQYF
NA	TRBJ2-7	TRBV4-2	NA	TGTGCCAGCAGCCAAGATAACGAGCAGTACTTC	CASSQDNEQYF
NA	TRBJ2-4	TRBV7-9	NA	TGTGCCGGGGCCGAGGCTTCCAAAAACATTCAGTACTTC	CAGAEASKNIQYF
TRBD2	TRBJ2-5	TRBV6-1	NA	TGTGCCAGCGAAATCACTAGCGGCTACCAAGAGACCCAGTACTTC	CASEITSGYQETQYF
NA	TRBJ2-7	TRBV5-4	NA	TGTGCCAGCAGCTTGGGTGCGGACAGCTCCTACGAGCAGTACTTC	CASSLGADSSYEQYF